The sequence of this T cell receptor (beta chain) was determined in a study of shared T cell receptors in the human thymus. Here immunoSEQ multiplex PCR was the method, and the copy in TCRdb shows in-frame clones only, minus some. This sample carries 650,000 to 950,000 clones, approximately 83% of them seen once, and the ten largest clones take roughly 0.01%. Germline V gives CDR1 LGHNA, CDR2 YSLEER. The CDR3 consists of 18 residues. The germline V and J ends were trimmed by 1 base and 4 bases, with 19 bases remaining between them. These data are also associated with another study on human thymus T cells. In that study: In corrective heart surgery, resections were taken, and these provided the thymus tissue. Within thymic and blood repertoires, V and J gene usage appeared to be biased. Related work showed strongly overlapping thymic repertoires across unrelated individuals.

The rearrangement joins TRBV4-3 to TRBJ2-2; D is unclear. Sequencing was carried out using thymocytes. The sequence derives from a girl under three years old with a congenital heart defect. CDR3 residues: CASSQGQVMVPTTGELFF. CDR3 bases: TGCGCCAGCAGCCAAGGTCAGGTTATGGTTCCGACCACCGGGGAGCTGTTTTTT.